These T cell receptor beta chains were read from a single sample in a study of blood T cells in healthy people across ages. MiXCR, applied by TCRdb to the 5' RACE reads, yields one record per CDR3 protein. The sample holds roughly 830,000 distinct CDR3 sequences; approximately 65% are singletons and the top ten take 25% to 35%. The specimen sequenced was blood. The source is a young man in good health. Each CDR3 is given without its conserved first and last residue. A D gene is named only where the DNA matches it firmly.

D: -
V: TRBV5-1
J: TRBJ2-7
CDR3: ASSLGATPQAYEQY

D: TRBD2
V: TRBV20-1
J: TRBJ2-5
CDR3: SARRLAGGNQETQY

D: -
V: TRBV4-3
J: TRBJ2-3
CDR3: ASSHSPAGGGTDTQY

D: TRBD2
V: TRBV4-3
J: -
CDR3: ASSQDEAGGLEQY

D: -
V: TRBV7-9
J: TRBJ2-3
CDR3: ASSPRGSPRSYSTDTQY

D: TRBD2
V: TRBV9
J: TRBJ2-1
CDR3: ASSVGLASGRGGNEQF

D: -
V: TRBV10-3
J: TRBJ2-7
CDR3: AISELLAYEQY

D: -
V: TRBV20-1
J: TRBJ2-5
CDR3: SARDRIYGETQY

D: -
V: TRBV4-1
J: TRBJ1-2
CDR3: ASSQGNAPPSNYGYT

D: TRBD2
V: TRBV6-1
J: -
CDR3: ASIRSGGPIYEQY

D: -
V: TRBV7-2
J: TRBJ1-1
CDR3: ASSSQGRRTEAF

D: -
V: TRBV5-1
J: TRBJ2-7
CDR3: ASSPGRGREAQY

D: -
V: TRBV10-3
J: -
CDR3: AISEASLTYEQY

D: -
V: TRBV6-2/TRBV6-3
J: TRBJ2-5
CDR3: ASSLLGSQETQY

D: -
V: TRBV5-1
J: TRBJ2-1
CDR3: ASSLGSREYNEQF

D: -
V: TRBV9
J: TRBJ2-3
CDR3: ASSVFPVGTDTQY

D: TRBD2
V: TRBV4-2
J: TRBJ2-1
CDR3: ASSQGKGLAEANEQF

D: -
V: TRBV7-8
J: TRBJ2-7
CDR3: ASSYAGRGSYEQY

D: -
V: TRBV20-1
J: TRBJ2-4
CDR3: SARDWAGKNIQY

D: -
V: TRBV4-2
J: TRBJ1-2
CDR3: ATLGSGPHGYT

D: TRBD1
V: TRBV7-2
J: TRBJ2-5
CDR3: ASSLYTDRGWETQY

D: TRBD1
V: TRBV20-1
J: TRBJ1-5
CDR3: SAPSDRKRGQPQH

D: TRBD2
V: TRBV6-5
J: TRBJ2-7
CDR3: ASSRIAGSSYEQY

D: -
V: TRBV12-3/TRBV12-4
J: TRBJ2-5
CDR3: ASSLYIQETQY

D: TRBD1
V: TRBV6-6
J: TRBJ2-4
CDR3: ASRPGQGLAKNIQY

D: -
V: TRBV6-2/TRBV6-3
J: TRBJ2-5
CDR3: ASSSLAEFFQY

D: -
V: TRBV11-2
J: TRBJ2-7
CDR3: ASSWSRSYEQY

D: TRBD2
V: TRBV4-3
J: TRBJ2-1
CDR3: ASSLSGGATYNEQF

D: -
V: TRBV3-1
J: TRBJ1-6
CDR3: ASSPSSANSPLH

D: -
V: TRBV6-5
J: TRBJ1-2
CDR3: ASQRIASTTNYGYT

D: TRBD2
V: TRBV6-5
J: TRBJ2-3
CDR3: ASSLRSGDTDTQY

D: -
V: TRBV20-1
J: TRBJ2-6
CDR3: SALGAIGGMANVLT

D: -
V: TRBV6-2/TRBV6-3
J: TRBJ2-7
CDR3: ASSYSESYEQY

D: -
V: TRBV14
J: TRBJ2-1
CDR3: ASSQGLVFYEQF